A selection of T cell receptor beta chains follows, all from one sample in a study of cytomegalovirus exposure and HLA in healthy donors. Only in-frame clones appear in the TCRdb table, and some are missing; sequencing was by immunoSEQ multiplex PCR. This table has 150,000 to 200,000 clones, 60% to 85% appearing once. Sequencing was done on a sample of PBMCs. The receptors were sampled from a man in his forties in good health and CMV-seronegative. Both conserved end residues are part of each CDR3. The D gene is left open where the match is weak. Size tells how often a clone was seen (once, few, many) or the class of an expanded clone, and some rows leave it out.

v_gene: TRBV19
d_gene: NA
j_gene: TRBJ2-1
abundance: NA
CDR3nt: TGTGCCAGTAGTATCAAGCATTACAATGAGCAGTTCTTC
CDR3aa: CASSIKHYNEQFF

v_gene: TRBV19
d_gene: TRBD1
j_gene: TRBJ2-2
abundance: NA
CDR3nt: TGTGCCAGTAGTATAGATTACAGGGGGCTTGCCGGGGAGCTGTTTTTT
CDR3aa: CASSIDYRGLAGELFF

v_gene: TRBV5-4
d_gene: TRBD2
j_gene: TRBJ2-5
abundance: NA
CDR3nt: TGTGCCAGCAGTCTCCGGACTAGCGGGGGCGAGACCCAGTACTTC
CDR3aa: CASSLRTSGGETQYF

v_gene: TRBV29-1
d_gene: NA
j_gene: TRBJ2-5
abundance: NA
CDR3nt: TGCAGCGTATCCGACAGAACCCAGGAGACCCAGTACTTC
CDR3aa: CSVSDRTQETQYF

v_gene: TRBV5-4
d_gene: TRBD1
j_gene: TRBJ2-2
abundance: NA
CDR3nt: TGTGCCAGCGCCGGAGACCATGACGGACAGGGGGCTAACACCGGGGAGCTGTTTTTT
CDR3aa: CASAGDHDGQGANTGELFF

v_gene: TRBV4-1
d_gene: NA
j_gene: TRBJ1-4
abundance: NA
CDR3nt: TGCGCCAGCAGCCAGAAGGCTGGCAGGTATAATGAAAAACTGTTTTTT
CDR3aa: CASSQKAGRYNEKLFF

v_gene: TRBV7-2
d_gene: TRBD1
j_gene: TRBJ1-2
abundance: NA
CDR3nt: TGTGCCAGCAGCTTAGGCCCAGGGGGCGATGGCTACACCTTC
CDR3aa: CASSLGPGGDGYTF

v_gene: TRBV7-2
d_gene: NA
j_gene: TRBJ1-2
abundance: NA
CDR3nt: TGTGCCAGCAGCTTAGGATCAGTCTCTAACTATGGCTACACCTTC
CDR3aa: CASSLGSVSNYGYTF

v_gene: TRBV6-5
d_gene: NA
j_gene: TRBJ1-2
abundance: NA
CDR3nt: TGTGCCAGCACACCCAACAGGGTTCGCGGCTACACCTTC
CDR3aa: CASTPNRVRGYTF

v_gene: TRBV6-5
d_gene: NA
j_gene: TRBJ2-3
abundance: NA
CDR3nt: TGTGCCAGCAGAGAGAGCACAGATACGCAGTATTTT
CDR3aa: CASRESTDTQYF

v_gene: TRBV6-1
d_gene: TRBD1
j_gene: TRBJ2-3
abundance: once
CDR3nt: TGTGCCAGCAGCGACCAGACAGGGGGAACAGATACGCAGTATTTT
CDR3aa: CASSDQTGGTDTQYF

v_gene: TRBV11-1
d_gene: NA
j_gene: TRBJ2-3
abundance: NA
CDR3nt: TGTGCCAGCAGCTTCCCGGGACTTGGCACAGATACGCAGTATTTT
CDR3aa: CASSFPGLGTDTQYF

v_gene: TRBV5-4
d_gene: TRBD1
j_gene: TRBJ1-1
abundance: NA
CDR3nt: TGTGCCAGCAGCCCCCCGGGACAGGCTCTGAACACTGAAGCTTTCTTT
CDR3aa: CASSPPGQALNTEAFF

v_gene: TRBV6-5
d_gene: NA
j_gene: TRBJ1-1
abundance: NA
CDR3nt: TGTGCCAGCAGTTACTCGTCCAGTACTGAAGCTTTCTTT
CDR3aa: CASSYSSSTEAFF

v_gene: TRBV7-9
d_gene: TRBD2
j_gene: TRBJ2-5
abundance: NA
CDR3nt: TGTGCCAGCAACCGGGATAGCGGGGGGGCCCAAGAGACCCAGTACTTC
CDR3aa: CASNRDSGGAQETQYF

v_gene: TRBV4-3
d_gene: NA
j_gene: TRBJ1-3
abundance: NA
CDR3nt: TGCGCCAGCAGCCAAGATCTTGAGACTCGTGGAAACACCATATATTTT
CDR3aa: CASSQDLETRGNTIYF

v_gene: TRBV27
d_gene: NA
j_gene: TRBJ1-5
abundance: NA
CDR3nt: TGTGCCAGCAGTTTATCAGCAGGGGCATCCAATCAGCCCCAGCATTTT
CDR3aa: CASSLSAGASNQPQHF

v_gene: TRBV7-2
d_gene: NA
j_gene: TRBJ2-7
abundance: once
CDR3nt: TGTGCCAGCAGCCCAGGGGATACACGCTCCTACGAGCAGTACTTC
CDR3aa: CASSPGDTRSYEQYF

v_gene: TRBV15
d_gene: TRBD1
j_gene: TRBJ1-6
abundance: once
CDR3nt: TGTGCCACCAGCCTCGGACAGGCTTATAATTCACCCCTCCACTTT
CDR3aa: CATSLGQAYNSPLHF

v_gene: TRBV7-9
d_gene: TRBD1
j_gene: TRBJ2-1
abundance: NA
CDR3nt: TGTGCCAGCAGCCACCCGGCAGGACAGGGAATTCGCAATGAGCAGTTCTTC
CDR3aa: CASSHPAGQGIRNEQFF

v_gene: TRBV29-1
d_gene: TRBD1
j_gene: TRBJ2-6
abundance: NA
CDR3nt: TGCAGCGTAAAACCCCGGACAGGGACTGGGGCCAACGTCCTGACTTTC
CDR3aa: CSVKPRTGTGANVLTF

v_gene: TRBV6-6
d_gene: NA
j_gene: TRBJ2-5
abundance: NA
CDR3nt: TGTGCCAGCAGCCCGACTCGAGTTCAAGAGACCCAGTACTTC
CDR3aa: CASSPTRVQETQYF

v_gene: TRBV29-1
d_gene: NA
j_gene: TRBJ2-7
abundance: NA
CDR3nt: TGCAGCGTTGAAGATCAGGCCTACGAGCAGTACTTC
CDR3aa: CSVEDQAYEQYF

v_gene: TRBV18
d_gene: NA
j_gene: TRBJ1-1
abundance: NA
CDR3nt: TGTGCCAGCTCACCCAGACTGCATAGGAACACTGAAGCTTTCTTT
CDR3aa: CASSPRLHRNTEAFF

v_gene: TRBV5-6
d_gene: NA
j_gene: TRBJ2-2
abundance: NA
CDR3nt: TGTGCCAGCAGCTTAGGGGGCGGGGAGCTGTTTTTT
CDR3aa: CASSLGGGELFF

v_gene: TRBV5-1
d_gene: NA
j_gene: TRBJ1-1
abundance: NA
CDR3nt: TGCGCCAGCAGCTTAGGAGGCCCAAGGAACACTGAAGCTTTCTTT
CDR3aa: CASSLGGPRNTEAFF

v_gene: TRBV28
d_gene: TRBD1
j_gene: TRBJ1-3
abundance: NA
CDR3nt: TGTGCCAGCAGTGCCCAGGACAGGCATAGCGTAAACACCATATATTTT
CDR3aa: CASSAQDRHSVNTIYF

v_gene: TRBV19
d_gene: NA
j_gene: TRBJ1-4
abundance: NA
CDR3nt: TGTGCCAGTACCGGGTCGGAGGAAAAACTGTTTTTT
CDR3aa: CASTGSEEKLFF

v_gene: TRBV5-4
d_gene: TRBD1
j_gene: TRBJ2-7
abundance: NA
CDR3nt: TGTGCCAGCAGCCGGACAGGAACCTACGAGCAGTACTTC
CDR3aa: CASSRTGTYEQYF

v_gene: TRBV30
d_gene: NA
j_gene: TRBJ1-2
abundance: NA
CDR3nt: TGTGCCTGGAGCGCAGACGGCGAGGATGGCTACACCTTC
CDR3aa: CAWSADGEDGYTF

v_gene: TRBV27
d_gene: TRBD1
j_gene: TRBJ1-1
abundance: NA
CDR3nt: TGTGCCAGCAGTTGGGACAGACGGAACACTGAAGCTTTCTTT
CDR3aa: CASSWDRRNTEAFF

v_gene: TRBV7-9
d_gene: NA
j_gene: TRBJ1-2
abundance: NA
CDR3nt: TGTGCCAGCAGTCGGGGTGGGGGCCTAATCTATGGCTACACCTTC
CDR3aa: CASSRGGGLIYGYTF

v_gene: TRBV19
d_gene: NA
j_gene: TRBJ2-2
abundance: NA
CDR3nt: TGTGCCAGTGGGGACACCCTCGACACCGGGGAGCTGTTTTTT
CDR3aa: CASGDTLDTGELFF

v_gene: TRBV6-5
d_gene: NA
j_gene: TRBJ1-2
abundance: NA
CDR3nt: TGTGCCACCCGAGGGGAGGACTATGGCTACACCTTC
CDR3aa: CATRGEDYGYTF

v_gene: TRBV19
d_gene: NA
j_gene: TRBJ2-5
abundance: NA
CDR3nt: TGTGCCAGTAGTATCGGGGGAGAGACCCAGTACTTC
CDR3aa: CASSIGGETQYF

v_gene: TRBV5-1
d_gene: NA
j_gene: TRBJ2-1
abundance: NA
CDR3nt: TGCGCCAGCAGGGCGGGAATTAAGCGACTGTTGCAAAGCTCCTACAATGAGCAGTTCTTC
CDR3aa: CASRAGIKRLLQSSYNEQFF

v_gene: TRBV6-5
d_gene: NA
j_gene: TRBJ1-2
abundance: NA
CDR3nt: TGTGCCAGCAGTTACGACGGGATAAACTATGGCTACACCTTC
CDR3aa: CASSYDGINYGYTF

v_gene: TRBV6-1
d_gene: NA
j_gene: TRBJ1-1
abundance: NA
CDR3nt: TGTGCCAGCAGTGACCCAGGGGTGGGAGCTTTCTTT
CDR3aa: CASSDPGVGAFF

v_gene: TRBV19
d_gene: NA
j_gene: TRBJ1-1
abundance: NA
CDR3nt: TGTGCCAGTAGCCATCGGGTTCGGTTGGATTTTTTTTGGGCTGAAGCTTTCTTT
CDR3aa: CASSHRVRLDFFWAEAFF

v_gene: TRBV6-5
d_gene: NA
j_gene: TRBJ1-1
abundance: NA
CDR3nt: TGTGCCAGCGTCGCCGGGGGTGGCACTGAAGCTTTCTTT
CDR3aa: CASVAGGGTEAFF

v_gene: TRBV18
d_gene: TRBD2
j_gene: TRBJ2-3
abundance: once
CDR3nt: TGTGCCAGCTCACCAAAAGCGGGGGGAAGTTCAGATACGCAGTATTTT
CDR3aa: CASSPKAGGSSDTQYF

v_gene: TRBV5-6
d_gene: TRBD1
j_gene: TRBJ1-1
abundance: NA
CDR3nt: TGTGCCAGCAGCGAACGACAGGGATGGGTCACTGAAGCTTTCTTT
CDR3aa: CASSERQGWVTEAFF

v_gene: TRBV9
d_gene: NA
j_gene: TRBJ2-2
abundance: NA
CDR3nt: TGTGCCAGCAGCGCTGGACACTTAAACACCGGGGAGCTGTTTTTT
CDR3aa: CASSAGHLNTGELFF

v_gene: TRBV5-1
d_gene: NA
j_gene: TRBJ1-4
abundance: NA
CDR3nt: TGCGCCAGCAGCTTGGAAACGGGAGAAAAACTGTTTTTT
CDR3aa: CASSLETGEKLFF

v_gene: TRBV18
d_gene: TRBD1
j_gene: TRBJ2-7
abundance: once
CDR3nt: TGTGCCAGCTCACCCACAGGGGACCTCGTCTCCTACGAGCAGTACTTC
CDR3aa: CASSPTGDLVSYEQYF

v_gene: TRBV7-2
d_gene: NA
j_gene: TRBJ2-7
abundance: few
CDR3nt: TGTGCCAGCAGCTCCCCCGAGGTCGACGAGCAGTACTTC
CDR3aa: CASSSPEVDEQYF

v_gene: TRBV10-3
d_gene: TRBD1
j_gene: TRBJ1-2
abundance: NA
CDR3nt: TGTGCCATCAGTGACGTCCGGACAGGCAACTATGGCTACACCTTC
CDR3aa: CAISDVRTGNYGYTF

v_gene: TRBV7-8
d_gene: NA
j_gene: TRBJ2-3
abundance: NA
CDR3nt: TGTGCCAGCAGCTTACTCAGCGACCCGTCCGGAGATACGCAGTATTTT
CDR3aa: CASSLLSDPSGDTQYF

v_gene: TRBV7-2
d_gene: NA
j_gene: TRBJ2-3
abundance: NA
CDR3nt: TGTGCCAGCAGCCCCACCTTGGGGCCAGATACGCAGTATTTT
CDR3aa: CASSPTLGPDTQYF

v_gene: TRBV7-2
d_gene: TRBD2
j_gene: TRBJ2-3
abundance: NA
CDR3nt: TGTGCCAGCAGCAATTGGGGGAGGGACGGGTCAGATACGCAGTATTTT
CDR3aa: CASSNWGRDGSDTQYF

v_gene: TRBV11-3
d_gene: NA
j_gene: TRBJ2-2
abundance: NA
CDR3nt: TGTGCCAGCAGGGAGGGGATGAACACCGGGGAGCTGTTTTTT
CDR3aa: CASREGMNTGELFF

v_gene: TRBV13
d_gene: TRBD2
j_gene: TRBJ2-7
abundance: NA
CDR3nt: TGTGCCAGCAGCTTAACCGGGACTATTCGCTCCTACGAGCAGTACTTC
CDR3aa: CASSLTGTIRSYEQYF

v_gene: TRBV12-1
d_gene: NA
j_gene: TRBJ2-2
abundance: NA
CDR3nt: TGTGCCAGCAGCGGCAAAGCGGGAGGTGCCCCAAACACCGGGGAGCTGTTTTTT
CDR3aa: CASSGKAGGAPNTGELFF